This T cell receptor (beta chain) was sequenced for a study of CD8 T cells in ankylosing spondylitis. Study conclusions and caveats: Some motif variants were previously reported in reactive arthritis synovial fluid and blood. Reportedly, matched ankylosing spondylitis synovial fluid was significantly enriched for disease-linked clones. What appeared characteristic of ankylosing spondylitis blood was a TCR beta motif of fewer than ten highly homologous variants.

Each CDR3 protein is one row after TCRdb ran MiXCR on the 5' RACE reads. The table shows 210,000 or so distinct CDR3 sequences, with over 7% occurring only once. Many counts were recorded for this clonotype. Its antigen is unidentified. The source material was blood, either unsorted or a sorted T cell fraction (not recorded which). The TCR comes from a female donor with ankylosing spondylitis or in good health (not recorded which).

The CDR3, as DNA: TGCAGTGCGATGGGGGATAGCAATCAGCCCCAGCATTTT. Its translation is CSAMGDSNQPQHF. V is TRBV20-1 and J is TRBJ1-5, with D possibly TRBD1 on 5 matching bases. V lost 6 bases and J lost 0, with 9 bases in between. The CDR3 is 13 amino acids. From germline, CDR1 is DFQATT and CDR2 SNEGSKA (reference sequence).